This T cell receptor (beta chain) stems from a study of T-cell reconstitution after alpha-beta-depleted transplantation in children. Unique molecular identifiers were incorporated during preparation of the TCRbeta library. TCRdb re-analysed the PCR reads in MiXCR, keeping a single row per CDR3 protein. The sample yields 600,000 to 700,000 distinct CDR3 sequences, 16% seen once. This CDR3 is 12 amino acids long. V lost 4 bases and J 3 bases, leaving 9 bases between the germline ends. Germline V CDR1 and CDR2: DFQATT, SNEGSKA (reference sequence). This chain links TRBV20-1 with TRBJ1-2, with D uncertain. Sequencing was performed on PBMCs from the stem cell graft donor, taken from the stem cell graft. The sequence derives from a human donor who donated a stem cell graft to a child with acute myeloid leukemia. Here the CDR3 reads CSATPRDYGYTF. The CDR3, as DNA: TGCAGTGCTACCCCACGGGACTATGGCTACACCTTC.